The rows below give T cell receptor beta chains drawn from one sample of a study of cytomegalovirus exposure and HLA in healthy donors. Profiled with immunoSEQ multiplex PCR; TCRdb holds only in-frame clones, not every one. Of under 200,000 clones in the sample, around 79% were seen once. The sequenced sample was PBMCs. The receptors were sampled from a middle-aged man in good health and CMV-seronegative. Both conserved end residues are part of each CDR3. The order of the fields is clone size, V gene, CDR3 protein. Expanded clones are given a class, and other clones once, few, many or no size at all.

- TRBV2 CARASGEREQETQYF
- TRBV30 CAWSVLDRGEQYF
- TRBV2 CATRPGLAGGMNTGELFF
- TRBV5-4 CASSHKGGLAGGETQYF
- TRBV19 CASQGRKYYGYTF
- TRBV4-2 CASSQEIAGGLPQETQYF
- TRBV9 CASSGTSGGQTQYF
- TRBV21-1 CASSEGQGAGNEKLFF
- TRBV5-6 CASSLVGVRTIYF
- TRBV29-1 CSVPDKWDQETQYF
- TRBV6-1 CASSPLGGINQPQHF
- TRBV19 CASSILGGSNYGYTF
- TRBV29-1 CSVGGETQYF
- TRBV5-6 CASSPLYAYEQYF
- TRBV13 CASSLRRERSGNTIYF
- TRBV10-3 CAISESLSDEKLFF
- TRBV6-5 CASSGFRGGEKLFF
- TRBV5-5 CASSQLLGTFPYETQYF
- TRBV10-3 CAISNDRAGTEAFF
- TRBV9 CASSAGESSYNEQFF
few TRBV6-6 CASSKDRGESYEQYF
once TRBV7-8 CASSLGQGFSGNTIYF
- TRBV5-4 CASSLSGGRAGNTIYF
- TRBV30 CAWSKKGNTIYF
- TRBV2 CASGPLSGGPGELFF
- TRBV11-2 CASSLDPSGGAFSYEQYF
- TRBV5-1 CASSLAGTEHGGELFF
- TRBV4-3 CASSQVASGGPGDTQYF
- TRBV28 CASSPPYGTEAGGYTF
- TRBV6-1 CASIWGRGQNEQFF
- TRBV19 CASSIGSGWGTDTQYF
- TRBV11-3 CASSKDSAQYF
once TRBV28 CASSIGGGREKLFF
- TRBV6-1 CASSEVGQKTDTQYF
- TRBV5-6 CASSLAGAWGYEQYF
- TRBV7-8 CASRRNRADSNQPQHF
- TRBV19 CASSIGAGGTGNTKGYTF
- TRBV9 CASSVSGRTTDTQYF
- TRBV7-2 CATGLAGGIKETQYF
once TRBV11-3 CASTQRGLNYGYTF
few TRBV19 CASSSGLTNTEAFF
- TRBV6-1 CAGRQTGFAYEQYF
once TRBV7-9 CASSSVTGSQETQYF
- TRBV4-3 CASSQGYRSSYEQYF
few TRBV4-1 CASSQSSTDTQYF
- TRBV4-1 CASSQSQAFF
- TRBV7-2 CASSFGRPTDTQYF
- TRBV9 CASSADRVRPGGYTF
- TRBV6-1 CASSWGDRDTEAFF
- TRBV7-2 CASSAKPGQGTGELFF
- TRBV19 CATGLAGEQFF
once TRBV11-2 CASSFRDTNYNEQFF